The source of this TCR beta chain is a study of beta chain features in type 1 diabetes. Findings and limits, study-wide: TCRB CDR3 length was moderately but significantly reduced in all four CD4+ subsets of Type 1 diabetes patients.

CDR1 and CDR2 from the germline V gene are SEHNR and FQNEAQ (reference sequence). The CDR3 totals 13 residues. V was clipped by 5 bases and J by 4 bases, with 11 bases between them. In this sample, this clone turned up a few times. Its antigen remains unknown. What was sequenced were expressed TCRB transcripts, since all of the isolated RNA had been reverse transcribed. Some clones are missing from TCRdb's copy, which holds only in-frame ones; the method was immunoSEQ multiplex PCR. Counted here are 250,000 or so clones, 11% to 15% occurring once; the ten biggest clones make up roughly 0.019%. V usage is TRBV7-9 and J usage is TRBJ1-2; D may be TRBD1 (6 bases). The clonotype was recovered from a man aged 25 to 45 with type 1 diabetes. The sequenced sample was naive CD4+ T cells from blood. DNA for the CDR3: TGTGCCAGCAGCCAATTGACAGGCTATGGCTACACCTTC. It codes for CASSQLTGYGYTF.